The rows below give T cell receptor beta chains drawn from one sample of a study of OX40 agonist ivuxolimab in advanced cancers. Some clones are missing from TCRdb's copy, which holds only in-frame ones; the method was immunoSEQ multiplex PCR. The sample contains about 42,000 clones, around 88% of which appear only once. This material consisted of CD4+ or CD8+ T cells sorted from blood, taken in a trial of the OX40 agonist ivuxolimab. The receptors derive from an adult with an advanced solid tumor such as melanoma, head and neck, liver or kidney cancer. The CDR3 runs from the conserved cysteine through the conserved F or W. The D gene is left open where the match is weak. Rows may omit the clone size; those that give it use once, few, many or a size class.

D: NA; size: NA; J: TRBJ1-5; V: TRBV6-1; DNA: TGTGCCAGCAGTGAAGTATCATCCTTTGTTTATAGCAATCAGCCCCAGCATTTT; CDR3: CASSEVSSFVYSNQPQHF
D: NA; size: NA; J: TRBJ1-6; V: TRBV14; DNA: TGTGCCAGCAGCCATTCTAATTCACCCCTCCACTTT; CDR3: CASSHSNSPLHF
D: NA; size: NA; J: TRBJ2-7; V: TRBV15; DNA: TGTGCCACCAGTCTGGGGCTAAAATCCTCCTACGAGCAGTACTTC; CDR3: CATSLGLKSSYEQYF
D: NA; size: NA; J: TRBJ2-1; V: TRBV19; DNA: TGTGCCAGTAGCACGAAAGCTTGGTCCTACAATGAGCAGTTCTTC; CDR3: CASSTKAWSYNEQFF
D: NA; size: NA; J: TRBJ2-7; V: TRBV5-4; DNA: TGTGCCAGCAGCCCCGCTAGCTACGGGAACGAGCAGTACTTC; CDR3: CASSPASYGNEQYF
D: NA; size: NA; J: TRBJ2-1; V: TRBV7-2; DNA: TGTGCCAGCAGCTTCTTGAACCGTGAGCAGTTCTTC; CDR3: CASSFLNREQFF
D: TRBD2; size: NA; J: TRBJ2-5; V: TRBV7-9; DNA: TGTGCCAGCAGCTGGCTAGCGGGCCAAGAGACCCAGTACTTC; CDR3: CASSWLAGQETQYF
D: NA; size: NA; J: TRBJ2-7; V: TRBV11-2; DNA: TGTGCCAGCAGCCCTGGACAAGAACGCTACGAGCAGTACTTC; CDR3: CASSPGQERYEQYF
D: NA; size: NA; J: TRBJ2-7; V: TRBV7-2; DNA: TGTGCCAGCAGCTTTTCTAGAGGTCCAACCTACGAGCAGTACTTC; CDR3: CASSFSRGPTYEQYF
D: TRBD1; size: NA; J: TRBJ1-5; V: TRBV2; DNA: TGTGCCAGCAGTGTAATTGGACAGGGGGCGGAACAGCCCCAGCATTTT; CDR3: CASSVIGQGAEQPQHF
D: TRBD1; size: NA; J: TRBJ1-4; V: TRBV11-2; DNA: TGTGCCAGCAGCCCACCCCCGGGACAGAATTTTAGCCGGAATGAAAAACTGTTTTTT; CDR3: CASSPPPGQNFSRNEKLFF
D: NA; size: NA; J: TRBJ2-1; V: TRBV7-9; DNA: TGTGCCAGCAGCCGATCGGTCGGGACCTACAATGAGCAGTTCTTC; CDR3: CASSRSVGTYNEQFF
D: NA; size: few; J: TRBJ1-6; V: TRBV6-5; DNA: TGTGCCAGCAGTGGGAGCTCCTATAATTCACCCCTCCACTTT; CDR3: CASSGSSYNSPLHF
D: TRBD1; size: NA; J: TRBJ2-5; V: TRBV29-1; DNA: TGCAGCGTTGAAGAGGGGACAGGCGTGAGAGAGACCCAGTACTTC; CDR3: CSVEEGTGVRETQYF
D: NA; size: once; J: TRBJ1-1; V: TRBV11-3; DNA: TGTGCCAGCAGCATTGCGGGGGGTGAAGCTTTCTTT; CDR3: CASSIAGGEAFF
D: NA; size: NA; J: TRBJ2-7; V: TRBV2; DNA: TGTGCCAGCAGTGTAACTTCTAGCGAGGCCTACGAGCAGTACTTC; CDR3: CASSVTSSEAYEQYF
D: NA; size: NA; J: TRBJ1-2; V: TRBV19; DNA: TGTGCCAGTAGTATTTGGCTTAGGACCCTCCGGGACGATGGCTACACCTTC; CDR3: CASSIWLRTLRDDGYTF
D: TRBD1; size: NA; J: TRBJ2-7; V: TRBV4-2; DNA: TGTGCCAGCAGCCAAATGGGACAGGGCTACGAGCAGTACTTC; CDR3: CASSQMGQGYEQYF
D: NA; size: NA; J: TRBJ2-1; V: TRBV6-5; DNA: TGTGCCAGCGGGGGGGCGGGAGAGCCAAACAATGAGCAGTTCTTC; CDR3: CASGGAGEPNNEQFF
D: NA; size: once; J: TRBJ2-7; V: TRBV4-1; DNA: TGCGCCAGCAGCCCAAACAGCCTCACCTACGAGCAGTACTTC; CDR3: CASSPNSLTYEQYF
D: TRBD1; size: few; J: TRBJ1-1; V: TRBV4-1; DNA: TGCGCCAGCAGCCAAGACCGACAGGGGATAATTTTAATGAACACTGAAGCTTTCTTT; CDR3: CASSQDRQGIILMNTEAFF
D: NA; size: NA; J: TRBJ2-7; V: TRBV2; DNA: TGTGCCAGCACCGCCGGCGGGGTTTCCTACGAGCAGTACTTC; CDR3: CASTAGGVSYEQYF
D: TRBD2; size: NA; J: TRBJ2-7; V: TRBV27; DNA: TGTGCCACAGCTCTGGGGGGGTGGGCAGCGGAGCAGTACTTC; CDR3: CATALGGWAAEQYF
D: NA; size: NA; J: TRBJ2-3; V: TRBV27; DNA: TGTGCCAGCAGTTTGACAGGGAGGCCAGATACGCAGTATTTT; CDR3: CASSLTGRPDTQYF
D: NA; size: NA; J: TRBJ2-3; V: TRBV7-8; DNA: TGTGCCAGCAGCTTAGTGTATGTCGAAAAGTCAACAGATACGCAGTATTTT; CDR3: CASSLVYVEKSTDTQYF
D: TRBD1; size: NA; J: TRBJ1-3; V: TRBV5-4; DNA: TGTGCCAGCAGCTCTGACAGGGGTACTGGAAACACCATATATTTT; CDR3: CASSSDRGTGNTIYF
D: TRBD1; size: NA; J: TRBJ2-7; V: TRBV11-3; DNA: TGTGCCAGCAGCTTAGGACAGGGTGCCTACGAGCAGTACTTC; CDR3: CASSLGQGAYEQYF
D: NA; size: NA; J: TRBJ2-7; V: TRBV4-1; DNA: TGCGCCAGCAGCCAAGATGGGGGTTTCTACGAGCAGTACTTC; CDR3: CASSQDGGFYEQYF
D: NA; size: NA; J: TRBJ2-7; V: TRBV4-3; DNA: TGCGCCAGCAGCCAAGCATGGGGGGCCTACGAGCAGTACTTC; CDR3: CASSQAWGAYEQYF
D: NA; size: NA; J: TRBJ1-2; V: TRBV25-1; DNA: TGTGCCAGCAGTGAATATAGGAACAACTATGGCTACACCTTC; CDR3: CASSEYRNNYGYTF
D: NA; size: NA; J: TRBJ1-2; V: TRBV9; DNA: TGTGCCAGCAGCTCCCGAGGGGCCGGTAACTATGGCTACACCTTC; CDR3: CASSSRGAGNYGYTF
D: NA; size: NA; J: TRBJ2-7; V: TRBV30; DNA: TGTGCCTGGAGTGCGCGGAGTGGCTACGAGCAGTACTTC; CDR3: CAWSARSGYEQYF
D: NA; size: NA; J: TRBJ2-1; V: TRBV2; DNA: TGTGCCAGCAGTCCCTGGGCCTCCAATGAGCAGTTCTTC; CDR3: CASSPWASNEQFF
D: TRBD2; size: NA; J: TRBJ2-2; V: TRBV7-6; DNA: TGTGCCAGCAGCCCCATTACCAGCGGGAGGGGCACCGGGGAGCTGTTTTTT; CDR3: CASSPITSGRGTGELFF
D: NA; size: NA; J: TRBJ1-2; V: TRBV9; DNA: TGTGCCAGCAGCGTTACAGAAAACTATGGCTACACCTTC; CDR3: CASSVTENYGYTF
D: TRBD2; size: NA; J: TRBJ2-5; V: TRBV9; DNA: TGTGCCAGCAGCGGGGCTAGCGGGGAATATGAGACCCAGTACTTC; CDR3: CASSGASGEYETQYF
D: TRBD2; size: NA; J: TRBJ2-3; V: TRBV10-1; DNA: TGCGCCAGCAGTGGGGGACTAGTTGGGGATACGCAGTATTTT; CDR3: CASSGGLVGDTQYF
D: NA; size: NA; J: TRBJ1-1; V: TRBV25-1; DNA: TGTGCCAGCAGTGCGGGACTCAACACTGAAGCTTTCTTT; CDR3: CASSAGLNTEAFF
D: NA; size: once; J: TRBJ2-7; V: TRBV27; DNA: TGTGCCAGCAGTTTATCGGCCTCGAGCTCCTACGAGCAGTACTTC; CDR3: CASSLSASSSYEQYF
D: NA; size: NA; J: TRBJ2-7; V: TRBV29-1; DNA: TGCAGCGTTGAGTTAGCCTTAGACGGTTTAATATACGAGCAGTACTTC; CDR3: CSVELALDGLIYEQYF
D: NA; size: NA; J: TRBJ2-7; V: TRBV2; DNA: TGTGCCAGCCGGGGTCGATACGAGCAGTACTTC; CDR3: CASRGRYEQYF
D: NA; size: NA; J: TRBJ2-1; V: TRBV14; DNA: TGTGCCAGCAGCCGGTTCGGGAGCTCCTACAATGAGCAGTTCTTC; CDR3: CASSRFGSSYNEQFF
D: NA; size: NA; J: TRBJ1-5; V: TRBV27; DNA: TGTGCCAGCAGTCTTTGGACGGGGCCCGGGCAGCCCCAGCATTTT; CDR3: CASSLWTGPGQPQHF
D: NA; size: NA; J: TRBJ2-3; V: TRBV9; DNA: TGTGCCAGCAGCCCCTACCTCGAGGATACGCAGTATTTT; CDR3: CASSPYLEDTQYF
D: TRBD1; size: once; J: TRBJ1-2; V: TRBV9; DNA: TGTGCCAGCAGCCTACAGGGGTCTAACTATGGCTACACCTTC; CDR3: CASSLQGSNYGYTF
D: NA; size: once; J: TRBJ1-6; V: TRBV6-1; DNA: TGTGCCAGCAGTGAGGGGGGCTCCTATAATTCACCCCTCCACTTT; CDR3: CASSEGGSYNSPLHF
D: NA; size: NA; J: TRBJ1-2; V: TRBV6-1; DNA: TGTGCCAGCAGTGAAAAGGACAGCCGTCAGCTAAACTATGGCTACACCTTC; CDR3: CASSEKDSRQLNYGYTF